These 28 T cell receptor beta chains share one sample of origin, sequenced in a study of T cell repertoires in cytomegalovirus infection. TCRdb reanalysed the reads using MiXCR and keeps one entry per CDR3 protein. Of 150,000 to 200,000 distinct CDR3 sequences in the sample, 17% were seen once. Material for sequencing was CD8+ T cells from PBMCs. These receptors were collected from a human donor in good health (CMV status not recorded). Some clones in this sample may be carry-over from other donors' samples.

This clonotype came up a few times. The chain combines TRBV29-1 with TRBJ1-2; D is undetermined. In germline, CDR1 is SQVTM, CDR2 ANQGSEA. The V gene lost 7 bases and the J gene lost 3 bases, with 3 bases spanning the gap. There are 9 residues in the CDR3. The CDR3 sequence is CSADYGYTF. The CDR3 DNA follows: TGCAGCGCCGACTATGGCTACACCTTC. Together with reference TRBV29-1 and TRBJ1-2, the CDR3 gives the full variable domain: SAVISQKPSRDICQRGTSLTIQCQVDSQVTMMFWYRQQPGQSLTLIATANQGSEATYESGFVIDKFPISRPNLTFSTLTVSNMSPEDSSIYLCSADYGYTFGSGTRLTVV.

The count of this clonotype is one. The chain recombines TRBV29-1 with TRBJ1-2; maybe TRBD1 (5 bases). CDR3 length: 14 residues. Germline-derived CDR1 and CDR2 are SQVTM and ANQGSEA. Trimming shortened V by 3 bases and J by 6 bases, and 17 bases separated the two germline ends. DNA for the CDR3: TGCAGCGTTGAGCGTTTTCTACAGGAGAATGGCTACACCTTC. Translated: CSVERFLQENGYTF.

In the case of this clonotype: At one boundary the junction diverges from the germline segment, which might be a read error. The chain links TRBV6-2 or TRBV6-3 to TRBJ2-5; D may be TRBD1 or TRBD2 (6 bases each). The CDR3 consists of 11 residues. CDR1 and CDR2 from the germline V gene are MNHEY and SVGEGT. CDR3 nucleotides: TGTGCCAGCAGTACGGGAGTCAGGGGTGACTTC. This encodes CASSTGVRGDF.

The chain couples TRBV6-5 to TRBJ1-1; 7 positions agree with TRBD1. This CDR3 comprises 16 residues. With 2 bases clipped from V and 4 bases from J, the junction kept 10 bases outside the gene matches. The germline CDR1 and CDR2 sequences are MNHEY and SVGAGI. The CDR3 DNA is TGTGCCAGCAGTTACGGGTCAAGTCCAGGGGGCACTGAAGCTTTCTTT. Amino acids: CASSYGSSPGGTEAFF.

The V gene is TRBV7-6, the J gene TRBJ2-3, with D unclear. The CDR3 runs 14 residues. Germline V CDR1 and CDR2: SGHVS, FNYEAQ. Trimming removed 0 bases from V and 4 bases from J, with 8 bases in between. CDR3 DNA: TGTGCCAGCAGCTTAGCGCGAACCGCAGATACGCAGTATTTT. It is translated as CASSLARTADTQYF.

This clonotype was counted at least ten times. The CDR3 nucleotides are TGTGCCAGCTTGGGGGCACCCGCGTATACGCAGTATTTT. Encoded protein: CASLGAPAYTQYF. The V call is TRBV7-2, the J call TRBJ2-3, with D tentatively TRBD1 (6 bases). Trimming left V 8 bases short and J 7 bases short, with 16 bases between. The CDR3 covers 13 residues. Germline loops: CDR1 SGHTA, CDR2 FQGNSA. Together with reference TRBV7-2 and TRBJ2-3, the CDR3 gives the full variable domain: GAGVSQSPSNKVTEKGKDVELRCDPISGHTALYWYRQSLGQGLEFLIYFQGNSAPDKSGLPSDRFSAERTGGSVSTLTIQRTQQEDSAVYLCASLGAPAYTQYFGPGTRLTVL.

The V call is TRBV12-5, the J call TRBJ2-2; 7 bases match TRBD1. CDR3 length: 17 residues. Germline CDR1 and CDR2: LGHNT and FRNRAP. With V trimmed by 0 bases and J by 2 bases, 6 bases remained unmatched. The DNA for the CDR3 is TGTGCTAGTGGTTTGGTAATGACAGGGAAAAACACCGGGGAGCTGTTTTTT. As protein: CASGLVMTGKNTGELFF.

V is TRBV7-8 and J is TRBJ2-7; 12 bases align to TRBD2. CDR1 is SGHVS, CDR2 FQNEAQ, per germline. Germline trimming cut 4 bases from V and 4 bases from J; bases unmatched to any gene: 5. The CDR3 sequence is 15 residues long. The CDR3 region is CASSSTSGGLYEQYF. The CDR3 DNA follows: TGTGCCAGCAGCTCGACTAGCGGGGGACTGTACGAGCAGTACTTC.

In its sample, this clonotype was seen many times. The gene calls are TRBV7-6 and TRBJ2-7; possibly TRBD2 for D (5 bases). Germline values: CDR1 SGHVS, CDR2 FNYEAQ. With 0 bases removed from V and 2 bases from J, the gap between germline ends came to 5 bases. The CDR3 has 13 residues. CDR3 bases: TGTGCCAGCAGCTTAGCGGGAGCCTACGAGCAGTACTTC. This gives the protein CASSLAGAYEQYF.

The J gene is TRBJ2-7, the V gene TRBV18; D remains unclear. The germline V gene has CDR1 KGHSH and CDR2 LQKENI. V lost 0 bases, J lost 4 bases, and 16 bases lay in between. CDR3 length: 16 amino acids. This chain's CDR3 is CASSPPVLGLRYEQYF. CDR3 DNA sequence: TGTGCCAGCTCACCACCGGTTCTGGGGTTGCGATACGAGCAGTACTTC.

This chain links TRBV4-2 with TRBJ1-4, with 7 bases lining up with TRBD1. The CDR3 loop spans 15 amino acids. The germline gives CDR1 LGHNA, CDR2 YNFKEQ. V trimming: 6 bases; J trimming: 6 bases; junction bases outside the gene matches: 10. CDR3 loop: CASSPKGAGDEKLFF. In nucleotides, the CDR3 is TGTGCCAGCAGTCCCAAGGGGGCGGGAGATGAAAAACTGTTTTTT.

The chain carries TRBV5-4 and TRBJ2-5; 7 bases line up with TRBD1. The CDR3 has 16 amino acids. The junction had 15 bases not matched to a gene; V was cut back by 6 bases and J by 4 bases. CDR1 and CDR2 (germline): SGHNT, YYREEE (reference sequence). The CDR3 region is CASNSFTGAGGETQYF. CDR3 sequence (DNA): TGTGCCAGCAACTCGTTTACAGGGGCCGGCGGAGAGACCCAGTACTTC.

The chain combines TRBV5-5 with TRBJ2-7; no clear D gene. V was clipped by 4 bases and J by 3 bases, with 14 bases between them. In germline, CDR1 is SGHKS, CDR2 YYEKEE (reference sequence). The CDR3 runs 14 residues. The CDR3 sequence is CASSILDLSYEQYF. Written as DNA, the CDR3 is TGTGCCAGCAGCATTCTGGACCTAAGCTACGAGCAGTACTTC.

This clonotype was seen a handful of times. V is TRBV7-6 and J is TRBJ1-1, with 8 nucleotides matching TRBD1. The V gene's germline CDR1 is SGHVS and CDR2 FNYEAQ. The CDR3 has 13 residues. Trimming took 4 bases from V and 6 from J; bases not matched to a gene: 4. CDR3 in DNA: TGTGCCAGCAGCTCGACAGGGGTCCCTGAAGCTTTCTTT. Translating it yields CASSSTGVPEAFF.

The chain's CDR3 is CASSYSAEYYGYTF. The CDR3, as DNA: TGTGCCAGCAGTTACTCGGCGGAATACTATGGCTACACCTTC. V is TRBV6-2 or TRBV6-3 and J is TRBJ1-2, with D unclear. The V end lost 0 bases, the J end lost 3 bases, and 8 bases lay between the germline ends. CDR3 length: 14 residues. Germline CDR1 is MNHEY and CDR2 is SVGEGT.

This clonotype was detected a few times. The J gene is TRBJ1-5, the V gene TRBV28; 10 bases match TRBD1. V lost 5 bases and J lost 7; bases outside the gene matches: 11. The germline gives CDR1 MDHEN, CDR2 SYDVKM. The CDR3 runs 16 residues. The CDR3 region has the DNA TGTGCCAGCAGTCCCACGGGACAGGGGACCAGACAGCCCCAGCATTTT. It codes for CASSPTGQGTRQPQHF.

The chain uses TRBV6-5 and TRBJ2-5; D gene uncertain. Between the trimmed V and J ends, which lost 0 bases and 6 bases, there was a span of 8 bases. CDR3 length: 13 amino acids. Germline assignment: CDR1 MNHEY and CDR2 SVGAGI. The CDR3 coding sequence is TGTGCCAGCAGTTACTCGTGGGAAAAGACCCAGTACTTC. Residues: CASSYSWEKTQYF.

V usage is TRBV7-2 and J usage is TRBJ1-1; D not resolved. This CDR3 has 13 residues. V lost 5 bases to trimming and J lost 4 bases, with 11 bases between them. Germline assignment: CDR1 SGHTA and CDR2 FQGNSA. The CDR3 here is CASSPLGGTEAFF. The DNA for the CDR3 is TGTGCCAGCAGCCCCCTGGGTGGCACTGAAGCTTTCTTT.

In its sample, this clonotype was seen many times. The chain carries TRBV7-2 and TRBJ2-3, with D perhaps TRBD1 (5 bases). Germline V gene sequence: CDR1 SGHTA, CDR2 FQGNSA. V lost 5 bases to trimming and J lost 0 bases, with 15 bases between them. The CDR3 is 16 residues long. The CDR3, as DNA: TGTGCCAGCAGCCTTCGGACACTCCCTAGCACAGATACGCAGTATTTT. Its translation is CASSLRTLPSTDTQYF.

J is TRBJ2-7 and V is TRBV5-4; TRBD2 matches 7 bases. This CDR3 has 13 residues. Germline trimming cut 4 bases from V and 9 bases from J; bases unmatched to any gene: 10. CDR1 and CDR2 from the germline V gene are SGHNT and YYREEE (reference sequence). CDR3 in amino acids: CASSRTGGTAQYF. CDR3 nucleotides: TGTGCCAGCAGCCGAACGGGGGGTACAGCGCAGTACTTC.

The sample holds a few counts of this clonotype. The chain joins TRBV12-3 or TRBV12-4 to TRBJ2-3; 9 nucleotides line up with TRBD2. The V segment lost 5 bases and the J segment 1 base; nucleotides outside the gene matches: 4. There are 15 residues in the CDR3. CDR3 region: CASSPIAGGTDTQYF. The DNA of the CDR3 is TGTGCCAGCAGTCCCATAGCGGGGGGCACAGATACGCAGTATTTT.

This chain links TRBV7-9 with TRBJ2-7; 9 nucleotides agree with TRBD2. The CDR3 consists of 13 residues. V gave up 4 bases and J gave up 7 bases; unmatched junction bases: 5. Germline V lookup: CDR1 SEHNR, CDR2 FQNEAQ (reference sequence). CDR3: CASSSRLAEEQYF. CDR3 sequence (DNA): TGTGCCAGCAGCTCCAGACTAGCGGAGGAGCAGTACTTC.

The genes are TRBV6-2 or TRBV6-3 and TRBJ2-7; a weak D match, TRBD1 (6 bases). From germline, CDR1 is MNHEY and CDR2 SVGEGT. Trimming took 2 bases from V and 5 from J, leaving 16 bases between them. The CDR3 extends over 15 amino acids. In DNA, the CDR3 is TGTGCCAGCAGTTACGCCGGGACATCGACCGACGAGCAGTACTTC. Protein sequence: CASSYAGTSTDEQYF.

This clonotype came up a few times. J is TRBJ2-1 and V is TRBV7-2; TRBD1 aligns across 9 bases. The CDR3 spans 17 residues. The ends lost 1 base at V and 1 base at J; junction bases unmatched: 5. Germline-derived CDR1 and CDR2 are SGHTA and FQGNSA. CDR3 sequence (DNA): TGTGCCAGCAGCTTAGGTACGACAGGGGGATCCTACAATGAGCAGTTCTTC. Translated, it gives CASSLGTTGGSYNEQFF.

This clonotype was recorded many times. The CDR3 nucleotides read TGTGCCAGCAGCTTGGGACAGAGAGAGACCCAGTACTTC. Translating it yields CASSLGQRETQYF. This sequence joins TRBV6-1 and TRBJ2-5, with 7 bases identical to TRBD1. With V trimmed by 6 bases and J by 4 bases, 5 bases remained unmatched. CDR1 MNHNS and CDR2 SASEGT come from the germline V gene. This CDR3 spans 13 amino acids.

This clonotype was recorded a few times. The rearrangement joins TRBV5-5 to TRBJ1-2, with D maybe TRBD1 (6 bases). Trimming removed 3 bases at V and 5 bases at J, with 23 bases between. Germline V CDR1 and CDR2: SGHKS, YYEKEE (reference sequence). The CDR3 has 17 amino acids. DNA for the CDR3: TGTGCCAGCAGCTACTCTCAAGCGGCCGGGGGCTATTATGGCTACACCTTC. Amino acid sequence: CASSYSQAAGGYYGYTF. Full variable domain (rest looked up from reference TRBV5-5 and TRBJ1-2): DAGVTQSPTHLIKTRGQQVTLRCSPISGHKSVSWYQQVLGQGPQFIFQYYEKEERGRGNFPDRFSARQFPNYSSELNVNALLLGDSALYLCASSYSQAAGGYYGYTFGSGTRLTVV.

The table lists this clonotype with a few counts. This rearrangement joins TRBV5-1 to TRBJ1-1, with D possibly matching TRBD1 (5 bases). CDR1 is SGHRS and CDR2 is YFSETQ in the germline V gene. CDR3 length equals 13 residues. V was trimmed by 4 bases and J by 3 bases, leaving 10 bases between them. This chain's CDR3 is CASSRIGDTEAFF. The CDR3 nucleotides read TGCGCCAGCAGCAGGATAGGGGACACTGAAGCTTTCTTT.

At least ten counts were recorded for this clonotype. V and J are TRBV7-8 and TRBJ2-1; D unclear. V lost 4 bases and J 3 bases, leaving 7 bases between the germline ends. The V gene's germline CDR1 is SGHVS and CDR2 FQNEAQ. The CDR3 is made up of 13 amino acids. CDR3 amino acids: CASSSVGYNEQFF. CDR3 DNA: TGTGCCAGCAGCTCAGTTGGCTACAATGAGCAGTTCTTC.